The rows below give T cell receptor beta chains drawn from one sample of a study of cytomegalovirus exposure and HLA in healthy donors. Clones were read by immunoSEQ multiplex PCR, and TCRdb kept only the in-frame ones, dropping some. This table holds some 89,000 clones, 85% found once. The specimen sequenced was PBMCs. Receptors were obtained from a man aged 40-49 years in good health and CMV-seropositive. The CDR3 runs from the conserved cysteine through the conserved F or W. The order of the fields is V gene, clone size, J gene, D gene, CDR3 DNA, CDR3 protein. The D gene is left open where the match is weak. Not all rows give a size; the values are once, few, many and, for expanded clones, a class.

TRBV5-1	.	TRBJ1-6	.	TGCGCCAGCAGCCCGGGACCGGGGACAACAAATTCACCCCTCCACTTT	CASSPGPGTTNSPLHF
TRBV2	.	TRBJ2-2	TRBD1	TGTGCCAGCAGTGAAGCCTTACAGGGGACAGGGGAGCTGTTTTTT	CASSEALQGTGELFF
TRBV28	.	TRBJ2-7	TRBD1	TGTGCCAGCAGTCTTACTCACGGACAGGGCGACGAGCAGTACTTC	CASSLTHGQGDEQYF
TRBV2	.	TRBJ2-7	TRBD2	TGTGCCAGCAGTGAACAGCGGGAGGGCAGCGAGCAGTACTTC	CASSEQREGSEQYF
TRBV5-5	.	TRBJ2-7	.	TGTGCCAGCAGCTTGGTCGGGTACGAGCAGTACTTC	CASSLVGYEQYF
TRBV6-1	.	TRBJ1-1	.	TGTGCCAGCACCGACAGGAACACTGAAGCTTTCTTT	CASTDRNTEAFF
TRBV19	.	TRBJ1-1	.	TGTGCCAGTAGTATAGCCCTCTCGTCGGGAGGGCCTGAAGCTTTCTTT	CASSIALSSGGPEAFF
TRBV11-1	few	TRBJ2-1	.	TGTGCCAGCAGCTCCTTTAGTGTCGGTGAGCAGTTCTTC	CASSSFSVGEQFF
TRBV7-3	.	TRBJ2-3	TRBD2	TGTGCCAGCAGCTTAATAGGTAGCGGGGGGAAAAAGATCACAGATACGCAGTATTTT	CASSLIGSGGKKITDTQYF
TRBV6-5	.	TRBJ1-2	.	TGTGCCAGCAGTTACTTTTCGCCCAGGGTGGGGTATGGCTACACCTTC	CASSYFSPRVGYGYTF
TRBV7-2	.	TRBJ2-3	.	TGTGCCAGCAACCGAGGATCGAATACGCAGTATTTT	CASNRGSNTQYF
TRBV5-8	.	TRBJ1-6	TRBD1	TGTGCCAGCAGCTTGCTGGGACAGGCAAATTCACCCCTCCACTTT	CASSLLGQANSPLHF
TRBV19	.	TRBJ2-7	TRBD2	TGTGCCAGTAGTACGACTAGCGGGGGGGCCTTCAACGAGCAGTACTTC	CASSTTSGGAFNEQYF
TRBV11-3	.	TRBJ2-7	.	TGTGCCAGCAGCTTAGATAACAACAGGCCTTCCTACGAGCAGTACTTC	CASSLDNNRPSYEQYF
TRBV6-5	.	TRBJ2-7	TRBD2	TGTGCCAGCAGTTACACTAGCGGGACTCGCGAGCAGTACTTC	CASSYTSGTREQYF
TRBV7-9	.	TRBJ1-2	TRBD1	TGTGCCGAGACAGATCGGACAGGGGCTGGCTACACCTTC	CAETDRTGAGYTF
TRBV5-1	.	TRBJ2-1	TRBD1	TGCGCCAGCAGCTTGGATTGGGGACAGGGCAATGAGCAGTTCTTC	CASSLDWGQGNEQFF
TRBV11-3	few	TRBJ2-7	TRBD2	TGTGCCAGCAGCCTACGGGAGGCCGAAGGCTACGAGCAGTACTTC	CASSLREAEGYEQYF
TRBV4-2	.	TRBJ1-2	.	TGTGCCAGCAGCCAAGACTTGATAGCGAACTATGGCTACACCTTC	CASSQDLIANYGYTF
TRBV7-9	.	TRBJ2-7	TRBD2	TGTGCCAGCAGCTTAAGCGGGGGGTCCTACGAGCAGTACTTC	CASSLSGGSYEQYF
TRBV11-3	few	TRBJ2-1	TRBD1	TGTGCCAGCTCATCCCGGGGGGGACAGGGGAATGAGCAGTTCTTC	CASSSRGGQGNEQFF
TRBV18	.	TRBJ1-2	.	TGTGCCAGCTCACCTCCCGGGGGGCAAGGCTATGGCTACACCTTC	CASSPPGGQGYGYTF
TRBV6-5	.	TRBJ1-1	.	TGTGCCAGCAGTTACTCGACGGGGGGCGGGAGCACTGAAGCTTTCTTT	CASSYSTGGGSTEAFF
TRBV9	.	TRBJ1-1	.	TGTGCCAGCGGAACGGGAGGAAACACTGAAGCTTTCTTT	CASGTGGNTEAFF
TRBV7-8	.	TRBJ1-4	TRBD1	TGTGCCAGCAGCGCAATGACAGGGAACAATGAAAAACTGTTTTTT	CASSAMTGNNEKLFF
TRBV6-5	.	TRBJ1-2	.	TGTGCCAGCAGTTACAAATTGTCACAATACTATGGCTACACCTTC	CASSYKLSQYYGYTF
TRBV4-2	.	TRBJ1-5	.	TGTGCCAGCAGCCAAGAAAGGAGCGGGAATCAGCCCCAGCATTTT	CASSQERSGNQPQHF
TRBV18	.	TRBJ1-1	.	TGTGCCAGCTCACCGACGCGGGGGGCTAGCACTGAAGCTTTCTTT	CASSPTRGASTEAFF
TRBV5-6	.	TRBJ1-6	.	TGTGCCAGCAGCCTGGGGCGGGGTAGGAATCGATCACCCCTCCACTTT	CASSLGRGRNRSPLHF
TRBV19	.	TRBJ2-2	TRBD2	TGTGCCAGTATCCCCAGGGCAGCGGGGGGGAACACCGGGGAGCTGTTTTTT	CASIPRAAGGNTGELFF
TRBV13	few	TRBJ2-7	.	TGTGCCAGCAGCTCGGGATCGCCCTACGAGCAGTACTTC	CASSSGSPYEQYF
TRBV11-3	.	TRBJ2-7	TRBD2	TGTGCCAGCAGCATTAGCGGGAGTGGCGAGCAGTACTTC	CASSISGSGEQYF
TRBV9	.	TRBJ2-7	TRBD2	TGTGCCAGCAGCGTAGACACTAGCGGGGGGGTACTCTACGAGCAGTACTTC	CASSVDTSGGVLYEQYF
TRBV6-6	.	TRBJ2-3	TRBD2	TGTGCCAGCAGTTCCTTAGGGACTAGCGGACGAGATACGCAGTATTTT	CASSSLGTSGRDTQYF
TRBV5-1	.	TRBJ2-2	TRBD2	TGCGCCAGCAGCGATTACGGGACTAGCGGGGGGGCCATCAACACCGGGGAGCTGTTTTTT	CASSDYGTSGGAINTGELFF
TRBV11-3	.	TRBJ1-2	.	TGTGCCAGCAGCCCCGGACAGATCGATATTGGCTACACCTTC	CASSPGQIDIGYTF
TRBV9	.	TRBJ1-6	.	TGTGCCAGCAGCTCGACAGATTATAATTCACCCCTCCACTTT	CASSSTDYNSPLHF
TRBV6-1	.	TRBJ1-1	.	TGTGCCAGCAGTGCCTTGGGGGCCCGCATGAACACTGAAGCTTTCTTT	CASSALGARMNTEAFF
TRBV6-5	.	TRBJ2-7	TRBD1	TGTGCCAGCAGTCCCCGGACAGGTTCCTACGAGCAGTACTTC	CASSPRTGSYEQYF
TRBV10-1	.	TRBJ2-7	.	TGCGCCAGCGTGACAGCTTATGCCTACGAGCAGTACTTC	CASVTAYAYEQYF
TRBV28	.	TRBJ2-5	TRBD2	TGTGCCAGCAGTTTATGGGCGGGGGGGCCCCAAGAGACCCAGTACTTC	CASSLWAGGPQETQYF
TRBV7-9	.	TRBJ2-5	TRBD2	TGTGCCAGCAGCCCTACTAGCGGGGGGGCCAGGGAGACCCAGTACTTC	CASSPTSGGARETQYF
TRBV19	.	TRBJ1-5	TRBD1	TGTGCCAGTAGGGTACCGGGACAGAGAAATCAGCCCCAGCATTTT	CASRVPGQRNQPQHF
TRBV21-1	few	TRBJ1-2	.	TGTGCCAGCAGCAAAGTTGACAGGGGAGACTATGGCTACACCTTC	CASSKVDRGDYGYTF
TRBV11-1	.	TRBJ2-5	TRBD2	TGTGCCAGCAGCTCCATGGGGGGGTACCAAGAGACCCAGTACTTC	CASSSMGGYQETQYF
TRBV5-1	.	TRBJ2-1	TRBD1	TGCGCCAGCAGCTTAACAGGGGATTATAACAATGAGCAGTTCTTC	CASSLTGDYNNEQFF
TRBV7-2	.	TRBJ1-1	.	TGTGCCAGCAGCTTAGATGAATCCAGGGAGGCCACTGAAGCTTTCTTT	CASSLDESREATEAFF
TRBV6-1	.	TRBJ1-1	TRBD1	TGTGCCAGCACGATACAGGGGGCCGTCACTGAAGCTTTCTTT	CASTIQGAVTEAFF
TRBV2	.	TRBJ1-5	.	TGTGCCAGCACCTTAGGGGGTCAGCCCCAGCATTTT	CASTLGGQPQHF
TRBV9	.	TRBJ2-7	TRBD2	TGTGCCAGCAGCCCCGTGTTGGCGGGAGTCGAGCAGTACTTC	CASSPVLAGVEQYF
TRBV6-6	.	TRBJ2-1	TRBD1	TGTGCCAGCAGGCCACCCGGGACAGGGGCTTACAATGAGCAGTTCTTC	CASRPPGTGAYNEQFF
TRBV5-3	.	TRBJ1-1	.	TGTGCCAGAAGCTTGAGGGGTACTGAAGCTTTCTTT	CARSLRGTEAFF
TRBV28	.	TRBJ1-5	.	TGTGCCAGCAGCGCCGGACAGCCAAATCAGCCCCAGCATTTT	CASSAGQPNQPQHF
TRBV7-6	.	TRBJ2-1	TRBD1	TGTGCCAGCAGCTCCCTAAGGGGGCCAGTAAGTGAGCAGTTCTTC	CASSSLRGPVSEQFF